These 24 T cell receptor beta chains were all obtained from the same sample, sequenced in a study of blood T cell repertoires in COVID-19. Clones were sequenced by immunoSEQ multiplex PCR, and TCRdb holds only the in-frame ones, with some missing. This repertoire shows nearly 110,000 clones, 71% found once; its top ten account for approximately 0.87%. The source material was peripheral blood. Receptors originate from a human donor with acute or convalescent COVID-19. The donor label of this sample is uncertain.

This chain links TRBV6-2 or TRBV6-3 with TRBJ2-7; D is possibly TRBD2 (6 bases). The germline CDR1 and CDR2 sequences are MNHEY and SVGEGT. The germline V and J ends were trimmed by 5 bases and 1 base, with 12 bases remaining between them. CDR3 size: 14 residues. In nucleotides, the CDR3 is TGTGCCAGCAGTACCGGGACTTTATCCTACGAGCAGTACGTC. It translates to CASSTGTLSYEQYV.

The genes are TRBV3-1 (or the pseudogene TRBV3-2) and TRBJ1-3; D is ambiguous. This CDR3 has 15 residues. The V gene's germline CDR1 is LGHDT and CDR2 YNNKEL (reference sequence). The germline V and J ends were trimmed by 3 bases and 3 bases, with 12 bases remaining between them. In nucleotides, the CDR3 is TGTGCCAGCAGCCAGCAGGTTCGAATTGGAAACACCATATATTTT. Protein product: CASSQQVRIGNTIYF.

The chain couples TRBV11-3 to TRBJ2-2; D may be TRBD1 (5 bases). The length of the CDR3 is 14 residues. V gave up 6 bases and J gave up 1 base, with 9 bases separating them. Germline V CDR1 and CDR2: SGHNT, YENEEA. The CDR3 nucleotides read TGTGCCAGCAGATACGGACAGAACACCGGGGAGCTGTTTTTT. It encodes CASRYGQNTGELFF.

V usage is TRBV19 and J usage is TRBJ2-3, with 12 positions matching TRBD2. The CDR3 is 15 residues long. Germline assignment: CDR1 LNHDA and CDR2 SQIVND (reference sequence). Trimming removed 6 bases from V and 8 bases from J; junction bases left unmatched: 9. DNA of the CDR3: TGTGCCAGTAGGGGTCTAGCGGGGGGGCTGGGTACGCAGTATTTT. Encoded protein: CASRGLAGGLGTQYF.

The chain recombines TRBV30 with TRBJ2-7; a possible D gene is TRBD1 (8 bases). CDR1 GTSNPN and CDR2 SVGIG come from the germline V gene (reference sequence). V lost 8 bases and J lost 2, with 25 bases in between. This CDR3 has 16 residues. CDR3 in DNA: TGTGCCGGGGAGGGGGGAGACAGGGGAGGAACCTACGAGCAGTACTTC. Translating it yields CAGEGGDRGGTYEQYF.

CDR3 loop: CASSRDSSNSPLHF. CDR3 nucleotide sequence: TGCGCCAGCAGCAGGGACAGCTCGAATTCACCCCTCCACTTT. The rearrangement joins TRBV5-1 to TRBJ1-6; 7 positions agree with TRBD1. The germline CDR1 and CDR2 sequences are SGHRS and YFSETQ. The V gene end was trimmed by 4 bases and the J gene end by 7 bases; junction bases not matched to a gene: 5. The CDR3 runs to 14 residues.

The chain employs TRBV13 and TRBJ2-3; 9 nucleotides match TRBD2. Germline V gene lookup returns CDR1 PRHDT and CDR2 FYEKMQ (reference sequence). The CDR3 covers 15 residues. V was pared by 3 bases and J by 4 bases, with 5 bases of the junction left unmatched. CDR3 nucleotides: TGTGCCAGCAGCTTTGGCGGGGGGGCGCCAGATACGCAGTATTTT. It specifies CASSFGGGAPDTQYF.

V and J are TRBV11-2 and TRBJ1-6; 10 bases fit TRBD1. The V segment lost 6 bases and the J segment 7 bases; nucleotides outside the gene matches: 6. The CDR3 consists of 15 residues. Germline CDR1 reads SGHAT; CDR2 reads FQNNGV. CDR3 loop: CASRSGQGLNSPLHF. CDR3 sequence (DNA): TGTGCCAGCAGATCGGGACAGGGGCTCAATTCACCCCTCCACTTT.

V and J are TRBV6-5 and TRBJ2-1; 11 bases map to TRBD2. V trimming: 10 bases; J trimming: 10 bases; junction bases outside the gene matches: 12. This CDR3 contains 14 residues. Germline V gene lookup returns CDR1 MNHEY and CDR2 SVGAGI. This CDR3 is CATSSGGSLVEQFF. The DNA of the CDR3 is TGTGCCACCTCTAGCGGGGGGTCGTTGGTAGAGCAGTTCTTC.

V is TRBV9 and J is TRBJ2-1; 8 bases are a match to TRBD2. There are 16 residues in the CDR3. Germline trimming cut 3 bases from V and 3 bases from J; bases unmatched to any gene: 8. Germline CDR1 SGDLS, CDR2 YYNGEE. The CDR3 is CASSGQAGDNYNEQFF. The CDR3 DNA reads TGTGCCAGCAGCGGACAAGCGGGGGATAACTACAATGAGCAGTTCTTC.

The CDR3 DNA sequence: TGCAGTGCTACCTCTCTTACTGAAGCTTTCTTT. This translates into CSATSLTEAFF. This chain joins TRBV20-1 and TRBJ1-1, with no clear D. Germline V CDR1 and CDR2: DFQATT, SNEGSKA (reference sequence). The CDR3 is 11 amino acids. With 4 bases removed from V and 5 bases from J, the gap between germline ends came to 8 bases.

The rearrangement joins TRBV5-5 to TRBJ1-6, with TRBD1 matching 12 bases. J gave up 10 bases and V 0 bases, and 2 bases lay outside the gene matches. The CDR3 loop spans 15 amino acids. Germline loops: CDR1 SGHKS, CDR2 YYEKEE (reference sequence). Written as DNA, the CDR3 is TGTGCCAGCAGCTTGGAAGGGACAGGGGGCTCACCCCTCCACTTT. It yields the protein CASSLEGTGGSPLHF.

The rearrangement uses TRBV5-8 and TRBJ1-5, with D hard to call. The CDR3 loop spans 13 amino acids. Trimming took off 2 bases at V and 3 bases at J, with 6 bases between the two ends. Per germline, CDR1 SGHTS and CDR2 YDEGEE. CDR3 amino acids: CASSLIHNQPQHF. The CDR3 DNA follows: TGTGCCAGCAGCTTAATTCACAATCAGCCCCAGCATTTT.

This clone was counted only a few times. The V gene is TRBV24-1, the J gene TRBJ2-1; the match to TRBD1 covers 7 bases. From germline, CDR1 is KGHDR and CDR2 SFDVKD. V shed 4 bases, J shed 2 bases, and the junction held 16 bases outside the gene matches. The CDR3 length is 19 residues. The CDR3 nucleotides are TGTGCCACCAGTGAGCCCGGGACAGCCTTTCCCTTGACCTACAATGAGCAGTTCTTC. Its protein is CATSEPGTAFPLTYNEQFF.

The chain is built from TRBV9 and TRBJ2-1; tentative D call: TRBD2 (7 bases). This CDR3 contains 15 residues. Germline V gene sequence: CDR1 SGDLS, CDR2 YYNGEE. With 0 bases removed from V and 6 bases from J, the gap between germline ends came to 13 bases. The CDR3, as DNA: TGTGCCAGCAGCGTAGCGGGGGGCAGTGGCAATGAGCAGTTCTTC. Translated: CASSVAGGSGNEQFF.

DNA of the CDR3: TGTGCCAGCAGCGCGGGATCAGCTAACTATGGCTACACCTTC. Translating gives CASSAGSANYGYTF. The V gene is TRBV9, the J gene TRBJ1-2, with no clear D. The length of the CDR3 is 14 residues. The V end lost 3 bases, the J end lost 0 bases, and 9 bases lay between the germline ends. The germline V gene has CDR1 SGDLS and CDR2 YYNGEE.

The chain combines TRBV2 with TRBJ2-7, with 12 positions matching TRBD2. Trimming removed 0 bases from V and 5 bases from J; junction bases left unmatched: 5. There are 16 residues in the CDR3. Germline values: CDR1 SNHLY, CDR2 FYNNEI. The CDR3 sequence is CASSEARLAGVDEQYF. CDR3 coding DNA: TGTGCCAGCAGTGAAGCAAGACTAGCGGGGGTGGACGAGCAGTACTTC. Full variable domain (outside the CDR3, taken from reference TRBV2 and TRBJ2-7): EPEVTQTPSHQVTQMGQEVILRCVPISNHLYFYWYRQILGQKVEFLVSFYNNEISEKSEIFDDQFSVERPDGSNFTLKIRSTKLEDSAMYFCASSEARLAGVDEQYFGPGTRLTVT.

The V and J genes are TRBV2 and TRBJ2-1, with D possibly being TRBD1 (5 bases). The germline gives CDR1 SNHLY, CDR2 FYNNEI. Deletions cut 7 bases from V and 4 bases from J, with 17 bases between. There are 15 residues in the CDR3. CDR3 sequence: CASNPLQGLYNEQFF. In nucleotides, the CDR3 is TGTGCCAGCAACCCCTTGCAGGGATTATACAATGAGCAGTTCTTC.

V is TRBV5-4 and J is TRBJ1-1; 7 bases align to TRBD1. In germline, CDR1 is SGHNT, CDR2 YYREEE (reference sequence). J lost 10 bases, V lost 0 bases, and 12 bases had no gene match. This CDR3 region has 15 residues. CDR3 protein: CASSLASGQAARAFF. CDR3 bases: TGTGCCAGCAGCTTGGCCAGCGGACAGGCAGCACGAGCTTTCTTT.

This clone was seen just once. The chain links TRBV7-6 to TRBJ1-1; D is ambiguous. This CDR3 is 17 amino acids long. V shed 5 bases and J shed 4 bases, with 23 bases lying between them. CDR1 SGHVS and CDR2 FNYEAQ come from the germline V gene. This CDR3 is CASSRTPKDWIGTEAFF. Written as DNA, the CDR3 is TGTGCCAGCAGCCGAACACCCAAGGACTGGATAGGCACTGAAGCTTTCTTT. Full variable domain (remainder filled in from reference TRBV7-6 and TRBJ1-1): GAGVSQSPRYKVTKRGQDVALRCDPISGHVSLYWYRQALGQGPEFLTYFNYEAQQDKSGLPNDRFSAERPEGSISTLTIQRTEQRDSAMYRCASSRTPKDWIGTEAFFGQGTRLTVV.

The chain is built from TRBV4-1 and TRBJ1-4, with a tentative D call TRBD1 (5 bases). This CDR3 region has 14 residues. The V gene lost 4 bases and the J gene lost 4 bases, with 10 bases spanning the gap. CDR1 is MGHRA and CDR2 is YSYEKL in the germline V gene. CDR3 amino acids: CASSLQGLNEKLFF. DNA for the CDR3: TGCGCCAGCAGCCTCCAGGGCCTTAATGAAAAACTGTTTTTT.

The chain joins TRBV7-8 to TRBJ2-7, with TRBD2 matching over 7 bases. The length of the CDR3 is 13 residues. The ends lost 5 bases at V and 7 bases at J; junction bases unmatched: 8. Germline V gives CDR1 SGHVS, CDR2 FQNEAQ. The chain's CDR3 is CASSKGGVKEQYV. CDR3 sequence (DNA): TGTGCCAGCAGCAAGGGAGGGGTCAAAGAGCAGTACGTC.

This clone was seen only once. The rearrangement uses TRBV4-2 and TRBJ2-3, with 9 positions matching TRBD1. Germline V gene data show CDR1 as LGHNA and CDR2 as YNFKEQ. Germline trimming cut 4 bases from V and 2 bases from J; bases unmatched to any gene: 4. The CDR3 spans 15 residues. The CDR3 loop reads CASSPTGGYTDTQYF. CDR3 DNA: TGTGCCAGCAGCCCGACAGGGGGTTACACAGATACGCAGTATTTT.

The V gene is TRBV18, the J gene TRBJ2-5; D call uncertain. V was clipped by 0 bases and J by 5 bases, with 7 bases between them. The CDR3 has 13 residues. Germline V lookup: CDR1 KGHSH, CDR2 LQKENI. In DNA form, the CDR3 reads TGTGCCAGCTCACCACCGATTGGCGAGACCCAGTACTTC. It translates to CASSPPIGETQYF.